The clone carrying this TCR beta chain was seen once. The antigen is undetermined. The data were taken from a study of a mutant IDH1 vaccine in newly diagnosed glioma. Looking at the study overall: The initiation of vaccination occurred 4-6 weeks after radiotherapy alone, or with temozolomide cycles. Therapy received beforehand was radiotherapy, temozolomide, or both, with most patients given both. Visit timing is recorded as week 35 for V12 and week 47 for V13.

Per the germline V gene, CDR1 is WSHSY and CDR2 is SAAADI. There are 18 residues in the CDR3. The V gene lost 4 bases and the J gene lost 6 bases, with 27 bases spanning the gap. Sample time point: week 35, safety follow-up. Each dose of the vaccine consisted of 300 ug of mutant IDH1 20-mer peptide, with topical imiquimod. The table came from immunoSEQ multiplex PCR; TCRdb's copy has only in-frame clones and leaves some out. Seen here are tens of thousands of clones, 85% to 90% observed once, and the top ten hold about 2%. The starting material was PBMCs, obtained from a glioma patient whose treatment included an IDH1 peptide vaccine. The sequence derives from a man aged 25-45 years with glioma. This chain joins TRBV10-2 and TRBJ1-1; possible D gene TRBD1, 5 bases. CDR3 region: CASSVRRKYGTDNSEAFF. CDR3 nucleotide sequence: TGCGCCAGCAGTGTCAGAAGGAAGTACGGGACCGATAATTCTGAAGCTTTCTTT.